Each of the 21 T cell receptor beta chains below was sequenced from the same sample in a study of radiation and T cells in renal cell carcinoma. The method was immunoSEQ multiplex PCR; TCRdb's version includes in-frame clones alone and lacks a portion of them. Of some 120,000 clones in the sample, 88% were seen once. Time point: blood 2 weeks post-SBRT. Treatment: 15 Gy SBRT to primary tumor, nephrectomy 4 weeks later. The sample consisted of blood, taken from a patient whose treatment included radiotherapy and nephrectomy. Receptors were obtained from a woman aged 65 to 85 with renal cell carcinoma.

The chain carries TRBV29-1 and TRBJ2-6, with unresolved D. Germline CDR1 and CDR2: SQVTM and ANQGSEA. V was trimmed by 7 bases and J by 0 bases, leaving 13 bases between them. The CDR3 is made up of 15 amino acids. The CDR3 protein is CSAAHSSSGANVLTF. The CDR3 coding sequence is TGCAGCGCCGCTCATAGCTCCTCTGGGGCCAACGTCCTGACTTTC.

The rearrangement uses TRBV7-2 and TRBJ1-6, with D unresolved. CDR1 and CDR2 from the germline V gene are SGHTA and FQGNSA. V shed 9 bases and J shed 4 bases, with 16 bases lying between them. The CDR3 has 15 amino acids. CDR3: CASGQDGLYNSPLHF. CDR3 DNA: TGTGCCAGTGGGCAGGACGGTTTATATAATTCACCCCTCCACTTT.

A single count supports this clone. The J gene is TRBJ2-5, the V gene TRBV6-1; a weak D match, TRBD2 (7 bases). The germline CDR1 and CDR2 sequences are MNHNS and SASEGT. The CDR3 runs to 14 residues. V lost 10 bases and J lost 3, with 18 bases in between. CDR3 in amino acids: CATPLRGGKETQYF. CDR3 sequence (DNA): TGTGCCACCCCCCTGAGGGGGGGTAAAGAGACCCAGTACTTC.

This clone has just one count. The rearrangement links TRBV9 to TRBJ2-5; TRBD2 matches 14 bases. Germline CDR1 is SGDLS and CDR2 is YYNGEE. Trimming removed 6 bases from V and 3 bases from J; junction bases left unmatched: 4. This CDR3 comprises 15 residues. The CDR3 reads CASNTGLAGEETQYF. CDR3 DNA sequence: TGTGCCAGCAACACGGGACTAGCGGGGGAAGAGACCCAGTACTTC.

CDR3 sequence reads: CASSTGAQGTEAFF. CDR3 nucleotide sequence: TGTGCCAGCAGCACAGGGGCCCAGGGCACTGAAGCTTTCTTT. The V gene is TRBV7-3, the J gene TRBJ1-1; 7 bases line up with TRBD1. V dropped 5 bases and J dropped 4; count of bases not matched to a gene: 7. The CDR3 sequence is 14 residues long. The V gene's germline CDR1 is SGHTA and CDR2 FQGTGA.

This clone was detected only once. V and J are TRBV27 and TRBJ2-3; 13 positions agree with TRBD2. The V segment lost 5 bases and the J segment 9 bases; nucleotides outside the gene matches: 11. There are 16 residues in the CDR3. CDR1 and CDR2 (germline): MNHEY, SMNVEV (reference sequence). CDR3 nucleotides: TGTGCCAGCAGTATCACTAGCGGGGGGGCCTATCCAACGCAGTATTTT. Amino acids: CASSITSGGAYPTQYF.

The chain uses TRBV9 and TRBJ1-1, with D hard to call. This CDR3 comprises 14 residues. The germline gives CDR1 SGDLS, CDR2 YYNGEE. Deletions cut 0 bases from V and 4 bases from J, with 10 bases between. For the CDR3, the DNA is TGTGCCAGCAGCGTAGCGGTTTGGAGCACTGAAGCTTTCTTT. Protein product: CASSVAVWSTEAFF.

The J gene is TRBJ2-1, the V gene TRBV18; TRBD1 matches 7 bases. CDR1 and CDR2 (germline): KGHSH, LQKENI. V was pared by 5 bases and J by 8 bases, with 3 bases of the junction left unmatched. The CDR3 is 12 residues long. The CDR3 here is CASSSTGDEQFF. The DNA for the CDR3 is TGTGCCAGCTCATCTACAGGGGATGAGCAGTTCTTC.

The V call is TRBV7-2, the J call TRBJ2-5; D possibly uses TRBD1 or TRBD2 (5 bases each). The germline CDR1 and CDR2 sequences are SGHTA and FQGNSA. Trimming removed 1 base at V and 4 bases at J, with 13 bases between. The CDR3 loop spans 15 amino acids. CDR3: CASSLDGTLRETQYF. CDR3 nucleotide sequence: TGTGCCAGCAGCTTAGACGGGACCCTCCGAGAGACCCAGTACTTC. Combining the CDR3 with reference TRBV7-2 and TRBJ2-5 gives the whole variable domain GAGVSQSPSNKVTEKGKDVELRCDPISGHTALYWYRQSLGQGLEFLIYFQGNSAPDKSGLPSDRFSAERTGGSVSTLTIQRTQQEDSAVYLCASSLDGTLRETQYFGPGTRLLVL.

This chain joins TRBV5-1 and TRBJ1-2, with D unresolved. Per germline, CDR1 SGHRS and CDR2 YFSETQ. The germline V and J ends were trimmed by 4 bases and 5 bases, with 12 bases remaining between them. The CDR3 sequence is 13 residues long. Here the CDR3 reads CASSLARGYGYTF. The CDR3 DNA reads as TGCGCCAGCAGCCTTGCCCGGGGTTATGGCTACACCTTC.

This clone was observed once. This chain joins TRBV5-1 and TRBJ1-1; D call uncertain. CDR1 and CDR2 from the germline V gene are SGHRS and YFSETQ. The CDR3 consists of 15 residues. Trimming shortened V by 0 bases and J by 7 bases, and 16 bases separated the two germline ends. CDR3 nucleotide sequence: TGCGCCAGCAGCTTGGAGTCGGGGTTCATCGGTGAAGCTTTCTTT. Encoded protein: CASSLESGFIGEAFF.

The chain couples TRBV11-2 to TRBJ2-2; D is tentatively TRBD1 or TRBD2 (5 bases each). From germline, CDR1 is SGHAT and CDR2 FQNNGV. CDR3 length: 15 amino acids. The V gene lost 5 bases and the J gene lost 1 base, with 11 bases spanning the gap. The CDR3 bases are TGTGCCAGCAGCACCGGGACGCTGAACACCGGGGAGCTGTTTTTT. This encodes CASSTGTLNTGELFF.

V gene TRBV14 combines with J gene TRBJ1-2; D is ambiguous. Trimming removed 0 bases from V and 4 bases from J, with 6 bases in between. This CDR3 has 13 amino acids. The germline V gene encodes CDR1 SGHDN and CDR2 FVKESK. The CDR3 loop is CASSQERTYGYTF. CDR3 DNA: TGTGCCAGCAGCCAAGAAAGGACCTATGGCTACACCTTC.

The J gene is TRBJ2-4, the V gene TRBV15; TRBD1 might be the D (6 bases). Trimming removed 1 base from V and 2 bases from J, with 12 bases in between. The germline V gene has CDR1 LNHNV and CDR2 YYDKDF (reference sequence). The CDR3 spans 16 residues. The CDR3 sequence: CATSRGTGMTKNIQYF. CDR3 nucleotide sequence: TGTGCCACCAGCAGAGGAACAGGGATGACCAAAAACATTCAGTACTTC.

The CDR3 DNA sequence: TGTGCCAGCAGTTTAAGGGGGGGTAGCTATGGCTACACCTTC. Its translation: CASSLRGGSYGYTF. The rearrangement joins TRBV27 to TRBJ1-2, with D possibly matching TRBD1 (6 bases). The CDR3 spans 14 residues. With 2 bases removed from V and 4 bases from J, the gap between germline ends came to 11 bases. The V gene's germline CDR1 is MNHEY and CDR2 SMNVEV (reference sequence).

This clone was observed a single time. J is TRBJ2-7 and V is TRBV30; D not certain. The V end was cut by 0 bases, the J end by 2 bases, with 5 bases between. CDR1 and CDR2 (germline): GTSNPN, SVGIG (reference sequence). This CDR3 comprises 12 residues. The CDR3, as DNA: TGTGCCTGGAGTGTGGAAACCTACGAGCAGTACTTC. It yields the protein CAWSVETYEQYF.

The V call is TRBV7-2, the J call TRBJ2-5; possibly TRBD1 for D (6 bases). This CDR3 region has 14 residues. The germline V gene has CDR1 SGHTA and CDR2 FQGNSA. V was cut by 1 base and J by 4 bases, with 10 bases left in between. The CDR3 DNA reads as TGTGCCAGCAGCTTAGGGGGGACAACAGAGACCCAGTACTTC. Protein: CASSLGGTTETQYF. Full variable domain (missing parts from reference TRBV7-2 and TRBJ2-5): GAGVSQSPSNKVTEKGKDVELRCDPISGHTALYWYRQSLGQGLEFLIYFQGNSAPDKSGLPSDRFSAERTGGSVSTLTIQRTQQEDSAVYLCASSLGGTTETQYFGPGTRLLVL.

V is TRBV28 and J is TRBJ2-7; D unclear. The CDR3 covers 14 residues. CDR1 and CDR2 from the germline V gene are MDHEN and SYDVKM. Trimming shortened V by 1 base and J by 7 bases, and 14 bases separated the two germline ends. CDR3: CASSLLAERREQYF. DNA for the CDR3: TGTGCCAGCAGTTTATTGGCCGAGCGACGAGAGCAGTACTTC.

This chain joins TRBV10-3 and TRBJ2-7; 8 bases agree with TRBD1. After removal of 11 bases from V and 3 bases from J, the junction contained 15 bases not matched to a gene. CDR1 is ENHRY and CDR2 is SYGVKD in the germline V gene. The CDR3 runs 15 residues. The CDR3 sequence is CALGTGDFHGYEQYF. The CDR3 region has the DNA TGTGCCCTCGGGACAGGAGACTTTCACGGCTACGAGCAGTACTTC.

This chain uses TRBV7-9 with TRBJ2-2; D perhaps matches TRBD1 (7 bases). The CDR3 is 18 amino acids. CDR1 and CDR2 from the germline V gene are SEHNR and FQNEAQ (reference sequence). V was shortened by 1 base and J by 2 bases, with 17 bases between the two germline ends. The CDR3 DNA follows: TGTGCCAGCAGCTTAGGTGGCAGGGGGGATCTTAACACCGGGGAGCTGTTTTTT. It yields the protein CASSLGGRGDLNTGELFF.

V is TRBV2 and J is TRBJ2-3, with D tentatively TRBD2 (6 bases). Germline CDR1 reads SNHLY; CDR2 reads FYNNEI. With 7 bases removed from V and 0 bases from J, the gap between germline ends came to 14 bases. The CDR3 runs 15 residues. The CDR3 sequence is CASTGWGTSTDTQYF. The CDR3 DNA reads TGTGCCAGCACGGGTTGGGGGACTAGCACAGATACGCAGTATTTT.